A selection of T cell receptor beta chains follows, all from one sample in a study of blood T cells in healthy people across ages. TCRdb passed the 5' RACE reads through MiXCR, listing each CDR3 protein once. The top ten hold about 11% of the sample, which has 1.5 million to 2 million distinct CDR3 sequences, roughly 30% seen once. The sequenced sample consisted of blood. Source of these receptors: a woman younger than 45 in good health. Each CDR3 is given with its conserved first and last residue. The order of the fields is D gene, clone size, V gene, CDR3 length, J gene, CDR3 protein, CDR3 DNA. D genes are given only for firm matches. Where a row states a size, it is once, few, many or the class of an expanded clone; other rows omit it.

>.|.|TRBV18|15|TRBJ2-7
CASSPSLRQWYEQYF
TGTGCCAGCTCACCATCTTTAAGGCAGTGGTACGAGCAGTACTTC
>TRBD1|.|TRBV20-1|16|TRBJ2-2
CSARGGQGKDTGELFF
TGCAGTGCTAGAGGTGGACAGGGGAAGGACACCGGGGAGCTGTTTTTT
>.|many|TRBV6-6|14|TRBJ2-1
CASSYIQGYNEQFF
TGTGCCAGCAGTTACATCCAGGGCTACAATGAGCAGTTCTTC
>.|.|TRBV10-1|15|TRBJ2-7
CVSSEFSYPGYEQYF
TGCGTCAGCAGTGAATTCTCATACCCGGGCTACGAGCAGTACTTC
>TRBD2|few|TRBV20-1|15|TRBJ2-7
CSASPLGLAVYEQYF
TGCAGTGCTAGTCCCCTGGGACTAGCGGTCTACGAGCAGTACTTC
>TRBD1|.|TRBV7-2|13|TRBJ1-2
CASWGQPFGGYTF
TGTGCCAGCTGGGGACAGCCCTTCGGGGGCTACACCTTC
>.|few|TRBV4-1|14|TRBJ1-1
CASSHDHGNTEAFF
TGCGCCAGCAGCCATGACCACGGCAACACTGAAGCTTTCTTT
>.|.|TRBV29-1|14|TRBJ1-1
CSVEVGGGYTEAFF
TGCAGCGTTGAGGTAGGGGGGGGCTACACTGAAGCTTTCTTT
>.|.|TRBV27|16|TRBJ1-4
CGSSWAAEGANEKLFF
TGTGGCAGCAGTTGGGCGGCAGAGGGGGCTAATGAAAAACTGTTTTTT
>.|once|TRBV5-6|17|TRBJ2-5
CASSSSFWDPNGETQYF
TGTGCCAGCAGCTCATCTTTTTGGGACCCCAACGGGGAGACCCAGTACTTC
>.|.|TRBV9|16|TRBJ2-5
CASSVGVLEVGETQYF
TGTGCCAGCAGCGTTGGGGTACTGGAGGTGGGGGAGACCCAGTACTTC
>.|few|TRBV5-1|13|TRBJ2-7
CASSIGTEREQYF
TGCGCCAGCAGCATCGGGACCGAGCGAGAGCAGTACTTC
>.|.|TRBV4-1|17|TRBJ1-2
CASSQDRSPALNYGYTF
TGCGCCAGCAGCCAAGATAGGAGTCCGGCCCTTAACTATGGCTACACCTTC
>TRBD2|.|TRBV20-1|13|TRBJ2-1
CSASGGPWNEQFF
TGCAGTGCTTCGGGGGGGCCTTGGAATGAGCAGTTCTTC
>.|.|TRBV4-1|16|TRBJ2-4
CASSQIHRGPKNIQYF
TGCGCCAGCAGCCAAATCCACCGGGGACCCAAAAACATTCAGTACTTC
>TRBD1|.|TRBV12-3/TRBV12-4|16|TRBJ1-2
CASSLQQQGLVYGYTF
TGTGCCAGCAGTTTGCAACAACAGGGGTTGGTCTATGGCTACACCTTC
>TRBD2|.|TRBV3-1|21|TRBJ2-3
CASSQVAHSGLAARSTDTQYF
TGTGCCAGCAGCCAAGTAGCCCATTCGGGACTAGCGGCTAGAAGCACAGATACGCAGTATTTT
>.|few|TRBV7-8|14|TRBJ1-5
CASSLVTDHQPQHF
TGTGCCAGCAGCTTAGTTACAGACCATCAGCCCCAGCATTTT
>TRBD2|few|TRBV7-2|13|TRBJ2-1
CASRPPRTREQFF
TGTGCCAGCAGACCCCCCCGGACTAGGGAGCAGTTCTTC
>TRBD2|.|TRBV20-1|14|TRBJ2-7
CSAGEMGGPHEQYF
TGCAGTGCAGGGGAGATGGGAGGGCCCCACGAGCAGTACTTC
>TRBD2|few|TRBV4-2|20|TRBJ2-3
CASSRTALTRGGAGTDTQYF
TGTGCCAGCAGCCGGACCGCTCTCACCCGGGGGGGGGCTGGCACAGATACGCAGTATTTT
>.|.|TRBV7-9|14|TRBJ1-1
CASSSWEENTEAFF
TGTGCCAGCAGCTCGTGGGAGGAGAACACTGAAGCTTTCTTT
>.|.|TRBV5-1|15|TRBJ1-1
CASSSNGGVETEAFF
TGCGCCAGCAGCTCGAACGGGGGGGTAGAGACTGAAGCTTTCTTT
>.|few|TRBV11-2|12|TRBJ2-1
CASSLTDLPQFF
TGTGCCAGCAGCTTAACGGACCTTCCGCAGTTCTTC
>.|few|TRBV12-3/TRBV12-4|18|TRBJ1-2
CASSSTIPGHSGRGGYTF
TGTGCCAGCAGCTCCACGATTCCGGGACATTCAGGCCGTGGTGGCTACACCTTC
>.|.|TRBV10-3|12|TRBJ1-5
CAISESPGPQHF
TGTGCCATCAGTGAGTCCCCAGGGCCCCAGCATTTT
>TRBD1|few|TRBV15|16|TRBJ2-7
CATSREFGTGSPEQYF
TGTGCCACCAGCAGAGAGTTCGGGACAGGTTCACCCGAGCAGTACTTC
>.|.|TRBV9|13|TRBJ1-1
CASSAGTETEAFF
TGTGCCAGCAGCGCCGGGACCGAAACTGAAGCTTTCTTT
>.|.|TRBV2|14|TRBJ2-7
CASRPGPGSYEQYF
TGTGCCAGCAGACCGGGACCGGGATCCTACGAGCAGTACTTC
>.|few|TRBV5-1|12|TRBJ2-7
CASSSPPAEQYF
TGCGCCAGCAGCTCCCCCCCCGCCGAGCAGTACTTC
>TRBD1|few|TRBV27|18|TRBJ1-2
CASSPQPPYRGLGYGYTF
TGTGCCAGCAGCCCACAACCTCCCTACAGGGGGCTCGGCTATGGCTACACCTTC
>.|.|TRBV5-6|13|TRBJ1-2
CASSLAWAAGYTF
TGTGCCAGCAGCTTGGCGTGGGCCGCCGGCTACACCTTC
>TRBD2|few|TRBV6-2/TRBV6-3|16|TRBJ2-1
CASRQLSGRLGNEQFF
TGTGCCAGCAGACAACTTAGCGGGAGGTTAGGAAATGAGCAGTTCTTC
>.|few|TRBV5-5|15|TRBJ1-2
CASSLVRTADYGYTF
TGTGCCAGCAGCTTGGTCCGGACAGCTGACTATGGCTACACCTTC
>TRBD1|.|TRBV13|16|TRBJ2-1
CAGSPKPGQEYNEQFF
TGTGCCGGCAGTCCTAAACCGGGACAGGAATACAATGAGCAGTTCTTC
>.|few|TRBV20-1|14|TRBJ2-7
CSASRDTQLYEQYF
TGCAGTGCCAGTAGGGACACACAATTATACGAGCAGTACTTC
>TRBD2|.|TRBV29-1|16|TRBJ2-3
CSVEGKAGSSTDTQYF
TGCAGCGTTGAAGGGAAAGCGGGGAGTAGCACAGATACGCAGTATTTT
>TRBD2|once|TRBV28|13|TRBJ2-1
CASSLPSGIEQFF
TGTGCCAGCAGCCTCCCGAGCGGGATTGAGCAGTTCTTC
>TRBD2|once|TRBV28|13|TRBJ2-7
CAGRTSGDYEQYF
TGTGCCGGCAGGACTAGCGGGGACTACGAGCAGTACTTC
>TRBD1|few|TRBV27|16|TRBJ2-3
CASSSRDSRSTDTQYF
TGTGCCAGCAGTTCGAGGGACAGCCGGAGCACAGATACGCAGTATTTT
>.|few|TRBV7-9|13|TRBJ1-1
CASTRTMNTEAFF
TGTGCCAGCACTAGAACTATGAACACTGAAGCTTTCTTT
>TRBD2|.|TRBV20-1|15|TRBJ2-7
CSARVRGLAGSEQYF
TGCAGTGCGCGAGTACGGGGACTAGCGGGGAGCGAGCAGTACTTC
>.|few|TRBV2|14|TRBJ2-1
CATRGGAGDNEQFF
TGTGCCACAAGGGGGGGGGCCGGGGACAATGAGCAGTTCTTC